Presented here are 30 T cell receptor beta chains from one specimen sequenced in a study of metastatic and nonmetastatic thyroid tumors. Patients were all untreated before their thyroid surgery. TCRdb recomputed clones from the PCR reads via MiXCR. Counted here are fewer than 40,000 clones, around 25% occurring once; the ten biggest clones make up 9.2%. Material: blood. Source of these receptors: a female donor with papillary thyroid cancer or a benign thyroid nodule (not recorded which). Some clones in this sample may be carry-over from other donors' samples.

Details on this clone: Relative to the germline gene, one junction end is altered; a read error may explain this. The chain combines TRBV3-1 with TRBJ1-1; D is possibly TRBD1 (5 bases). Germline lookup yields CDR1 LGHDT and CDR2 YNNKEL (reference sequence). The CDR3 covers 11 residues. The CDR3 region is CSSSLAGDVFF. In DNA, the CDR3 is TGTTCCAGCAGCCTCGCGGGGGATGTTTTCTTT.

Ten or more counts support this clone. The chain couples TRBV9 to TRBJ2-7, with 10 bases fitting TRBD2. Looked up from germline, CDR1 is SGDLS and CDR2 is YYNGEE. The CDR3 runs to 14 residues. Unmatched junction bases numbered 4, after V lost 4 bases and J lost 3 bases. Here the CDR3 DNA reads TGTGCCAGCAGCACTAGCGGGAATGACTACGAGCAGTACTTC. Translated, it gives CASSTSGNDYEQYF. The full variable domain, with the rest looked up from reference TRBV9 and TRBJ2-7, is DSGVTQTPKHLITATGQRVTLRCSPRSGDLSVYWYQQSLDQGLQFLIQYYNGEERAKGNILERFSAQQFPDLHSELNLSSLELGDSALYFCASSTSGNDYEQYFGPGTRLTVT.

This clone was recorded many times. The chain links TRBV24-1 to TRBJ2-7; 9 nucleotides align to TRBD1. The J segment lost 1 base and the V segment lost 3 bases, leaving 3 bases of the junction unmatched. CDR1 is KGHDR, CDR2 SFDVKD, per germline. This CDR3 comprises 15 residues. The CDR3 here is CATSDPGQGSYEQYF. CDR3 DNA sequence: TGTGCCACCAGTGATCCGGGACAGGGATCCTACGAGCAGTACTTC.

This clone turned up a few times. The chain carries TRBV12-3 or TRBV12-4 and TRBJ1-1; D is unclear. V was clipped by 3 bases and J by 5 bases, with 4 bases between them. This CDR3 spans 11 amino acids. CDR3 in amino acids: CASSFSTEAFF. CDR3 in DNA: TGTGCCAGCAGTTTTTCAACTGAAGCTTTCTTT.

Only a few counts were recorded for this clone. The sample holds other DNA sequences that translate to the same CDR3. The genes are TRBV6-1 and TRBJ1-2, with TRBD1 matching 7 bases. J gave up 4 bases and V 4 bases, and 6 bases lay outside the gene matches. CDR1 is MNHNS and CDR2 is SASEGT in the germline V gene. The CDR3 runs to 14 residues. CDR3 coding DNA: TGTGCCAGCAGTGCTTCGGAGGGGGCCTATGGCTACACCTTC. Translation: CASSASEGAYGYTF.

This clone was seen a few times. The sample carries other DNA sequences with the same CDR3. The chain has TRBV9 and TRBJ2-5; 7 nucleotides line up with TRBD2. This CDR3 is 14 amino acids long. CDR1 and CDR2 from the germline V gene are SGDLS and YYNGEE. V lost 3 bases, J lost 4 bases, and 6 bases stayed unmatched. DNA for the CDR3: TGTGCCAGCAGCGCGGGGGGAGGGTCAGAGACCCAGTACTTC. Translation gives CASSAGGGSETQYF. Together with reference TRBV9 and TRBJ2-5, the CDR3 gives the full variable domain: DSGVTQTPKHLITATGQRVTLRCSPRSGDLSVYWYQQSLDQGLQFLIQYYNGEERAKGNILERFSAQQFPDLHSELNLSSLELGDSALYFCASSAGGGSETQYFGPGTRLLVL.

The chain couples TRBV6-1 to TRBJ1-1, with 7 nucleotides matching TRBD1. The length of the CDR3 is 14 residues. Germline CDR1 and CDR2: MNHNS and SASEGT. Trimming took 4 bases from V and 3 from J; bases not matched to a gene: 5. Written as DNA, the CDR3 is TGTGCCAGCAGTGGACAGGGTGGGTACACTGAAGCTTTCTTT. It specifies CASSGQGGYTEAFF.

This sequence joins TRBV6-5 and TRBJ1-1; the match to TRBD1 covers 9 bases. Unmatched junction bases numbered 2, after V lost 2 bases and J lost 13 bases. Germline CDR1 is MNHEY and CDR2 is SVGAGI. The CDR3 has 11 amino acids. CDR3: CASSYDRGDFF. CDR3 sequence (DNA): TGTGCCAGCAGTTACGACAGGGGGGATTTCTTT.

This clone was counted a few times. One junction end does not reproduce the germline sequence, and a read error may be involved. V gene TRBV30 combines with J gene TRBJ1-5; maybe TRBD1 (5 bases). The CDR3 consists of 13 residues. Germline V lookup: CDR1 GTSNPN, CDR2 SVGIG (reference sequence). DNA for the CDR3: TGTGCCAGGAGTCAAGGGACGAATCAGCCCCAGCATTTT. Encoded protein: CARSQGTNQPQHF.

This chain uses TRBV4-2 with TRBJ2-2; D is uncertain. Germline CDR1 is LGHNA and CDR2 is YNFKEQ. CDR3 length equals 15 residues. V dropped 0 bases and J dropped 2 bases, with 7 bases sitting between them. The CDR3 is CASSQENQNTGELFF. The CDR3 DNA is TGTGCCAGCAGCCAAGAAAATCAAAACACCGGGGAGCTGTTTTTT.

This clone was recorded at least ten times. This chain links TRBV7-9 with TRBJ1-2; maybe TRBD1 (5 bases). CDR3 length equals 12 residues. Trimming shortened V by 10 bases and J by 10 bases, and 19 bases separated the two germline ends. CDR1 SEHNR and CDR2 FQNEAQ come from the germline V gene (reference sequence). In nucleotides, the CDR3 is TGTGCCACCCTAGCAGGGCCCTTCGACTACACCTTC. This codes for CATLAGPFDYTF.

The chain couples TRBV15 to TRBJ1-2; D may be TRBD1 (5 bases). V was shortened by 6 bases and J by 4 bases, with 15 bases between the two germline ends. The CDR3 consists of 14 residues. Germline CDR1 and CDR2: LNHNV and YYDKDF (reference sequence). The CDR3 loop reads CATRGAGSCYGYTF. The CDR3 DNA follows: TGTGCCACCAGAGGTGCAGGGAGTTGCTATGGCTACACCTTC.

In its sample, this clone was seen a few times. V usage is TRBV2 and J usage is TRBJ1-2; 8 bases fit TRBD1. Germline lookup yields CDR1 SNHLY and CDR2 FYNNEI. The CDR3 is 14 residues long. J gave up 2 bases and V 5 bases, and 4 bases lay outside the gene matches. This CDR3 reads CASSRGQGNYGYTF. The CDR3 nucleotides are TGTGCCAGCAGTAGAGGACAGGGCAACTATGGCTACACCTTC.

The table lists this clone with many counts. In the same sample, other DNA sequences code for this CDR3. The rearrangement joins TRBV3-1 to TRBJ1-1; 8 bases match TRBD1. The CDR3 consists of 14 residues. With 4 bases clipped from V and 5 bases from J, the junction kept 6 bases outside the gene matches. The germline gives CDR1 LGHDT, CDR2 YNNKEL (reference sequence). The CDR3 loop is CASSPNRGKTEAFF. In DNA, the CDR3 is TGTGCCAGCAGCCCGAACAGGGGGAAGACTGAAGCTTTCTTT. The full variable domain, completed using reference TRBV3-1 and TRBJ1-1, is DTAVSQTPKYLVTQMGNDKSIKCEQNLGHDTMYWYKQDSKKFLKIMFSYNNKELIINETVPNRFSPKSPDKAHLNLHINSLELGDSAVYFCASSPNRGKTEAFFGQGTRLTVV.

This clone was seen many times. CDR3 nucleotides: TGTGCCATCAGGGGGGACAGAATCACTGAAGCTTTCTTT. Translated: CAIRGDRITEAFF. The chain recombines TRBV6-1 with TRBJ1-1; 7 nucleotides align to TRBD1. The CDR3 covers 13 residues. V trimming: 10 bases; J trimming: 4 bases; junction bases outside the gene matches: 9. In germline, CDR1 is MNHNS, CDR2 SASEGT.

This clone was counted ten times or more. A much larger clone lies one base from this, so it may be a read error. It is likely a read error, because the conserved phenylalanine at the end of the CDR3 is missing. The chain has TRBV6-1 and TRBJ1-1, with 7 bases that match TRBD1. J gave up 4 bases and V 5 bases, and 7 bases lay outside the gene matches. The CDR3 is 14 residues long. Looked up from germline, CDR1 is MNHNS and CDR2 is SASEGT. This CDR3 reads CASSLDRVSTEAFL. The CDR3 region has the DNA TGTGCCAGCAGTTTAGACAGGGTGAGCACTGAAGCTTTCCTT.

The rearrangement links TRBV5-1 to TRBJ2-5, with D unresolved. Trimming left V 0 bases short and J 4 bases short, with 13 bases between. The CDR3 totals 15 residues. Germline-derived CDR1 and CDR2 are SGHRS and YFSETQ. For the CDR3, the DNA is TGCGCCAGCAGCTTGGTAGACACTGGCAGAGAGACCCAGTACTTC. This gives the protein CASSLVDTGRETQYF.

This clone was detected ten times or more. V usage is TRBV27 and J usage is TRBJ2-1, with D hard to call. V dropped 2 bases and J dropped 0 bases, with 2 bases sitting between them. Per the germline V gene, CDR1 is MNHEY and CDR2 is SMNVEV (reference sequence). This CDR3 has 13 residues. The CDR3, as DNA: TGTGCCAGCAGTTTAAGCTCCTACAATGAGCAGTTCTTC. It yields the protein CASSLSSYNEQFF.

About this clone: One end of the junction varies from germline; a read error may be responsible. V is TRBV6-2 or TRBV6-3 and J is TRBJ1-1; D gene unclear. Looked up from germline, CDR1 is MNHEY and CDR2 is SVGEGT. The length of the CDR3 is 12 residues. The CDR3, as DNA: TGTGCCAGTAGTTCGGTGATCACTGAAGCTTCCTTT. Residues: CASSSVITEASF.

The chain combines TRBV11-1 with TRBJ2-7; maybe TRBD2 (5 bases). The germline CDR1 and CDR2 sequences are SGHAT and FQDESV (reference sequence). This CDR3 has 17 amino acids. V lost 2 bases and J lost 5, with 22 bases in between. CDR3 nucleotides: TGTGCCAGCAGCTTATTTCACCGGCCGGGATCCTGGGACGAGCAGTACTTC. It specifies CASSLFHRPGSWDEQYF.

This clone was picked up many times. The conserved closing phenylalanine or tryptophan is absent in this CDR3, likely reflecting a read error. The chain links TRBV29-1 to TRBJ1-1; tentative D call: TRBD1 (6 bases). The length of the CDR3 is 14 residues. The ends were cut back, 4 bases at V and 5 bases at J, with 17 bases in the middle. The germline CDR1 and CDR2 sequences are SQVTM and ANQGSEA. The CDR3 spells CSVGDLGGGTEAFL. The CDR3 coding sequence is TGCAGCGTTGGGGACTTAGGGGGGGGTACTGAAGCTTTCCTT.

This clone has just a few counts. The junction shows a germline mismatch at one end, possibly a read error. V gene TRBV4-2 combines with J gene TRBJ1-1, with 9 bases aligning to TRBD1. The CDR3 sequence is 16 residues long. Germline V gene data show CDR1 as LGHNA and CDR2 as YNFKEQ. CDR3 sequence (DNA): TGTTCCAGCAGCCAGAGACCGGGACAGGGTAGGACTGAAGCTTTCTTT. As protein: CSSSQRPGQGRTEAFF.

This CDR3 is CASSLARPLSYEQYF. The CDR3 coding sequence is TGTGCCAGCAGCTTAGCGAGGCCCCTCTCCTACGAGCAGTACTTC. The rearrangement uses TRBV11-3 and TRBJ2-7, with unresolved D. The V and J ends lost 1 base and 0 bases respectively, with 10 bases between them. This CDR3 has 15 residues. Germline V gives CDR1 SGHNT, CDR2 YENEEA.

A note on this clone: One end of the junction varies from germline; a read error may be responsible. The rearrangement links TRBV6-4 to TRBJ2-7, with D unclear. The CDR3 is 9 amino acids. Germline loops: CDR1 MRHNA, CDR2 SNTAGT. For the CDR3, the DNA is TGTGCCAACGAATGTCAGCATTACTTC. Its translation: CANECQHYF.

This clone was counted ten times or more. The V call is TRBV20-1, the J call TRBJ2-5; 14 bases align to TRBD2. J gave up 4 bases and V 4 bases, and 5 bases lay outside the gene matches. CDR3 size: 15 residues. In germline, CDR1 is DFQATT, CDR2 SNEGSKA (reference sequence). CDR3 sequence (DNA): TGCAGTGCTATAACCGGGACTAGCGGGGGAGAGACCCAGTACTTC. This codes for CSAITGTSGGETQYF.

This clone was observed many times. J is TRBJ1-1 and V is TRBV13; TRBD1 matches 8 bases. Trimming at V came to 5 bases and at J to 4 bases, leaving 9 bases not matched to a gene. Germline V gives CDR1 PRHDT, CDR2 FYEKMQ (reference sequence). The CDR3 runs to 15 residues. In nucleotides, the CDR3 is TGTGCCAGCAGCCTCCGACAGGGGTTCGGCACTGAAGCTTTCTTT. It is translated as CASSLRQGFGTEAFF.

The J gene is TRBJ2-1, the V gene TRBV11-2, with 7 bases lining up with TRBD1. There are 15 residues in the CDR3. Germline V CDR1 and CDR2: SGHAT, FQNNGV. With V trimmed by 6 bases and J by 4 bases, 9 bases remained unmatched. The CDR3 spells CASSSTGTDYNEQFF. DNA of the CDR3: TGTGCCAGCAGTTCCACCGGGACAGATTACAATGAGCAGTTCTTC.

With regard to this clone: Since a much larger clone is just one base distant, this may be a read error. The CDR3 DNA is TGCAGTGCTCCCGAAGGGGGACCAAAACACGAGCAGTACTTC. This encodes CSAPEGGPKHEQYF. V and J are TRBV20-1 and TRBJ2-7, with D possibly matching TRBD1 (6 bases). V was pared by 5 bases and J by 5 bases, with 19 bases between. This CDR3 region has 14 residues. CDR1 and CDR2 (germline): DFQATT, SNEGSKA (reference sequence).

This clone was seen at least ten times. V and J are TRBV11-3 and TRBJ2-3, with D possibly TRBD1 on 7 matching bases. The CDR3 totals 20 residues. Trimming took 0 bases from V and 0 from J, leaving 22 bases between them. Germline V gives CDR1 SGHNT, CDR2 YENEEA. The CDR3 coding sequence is TGTGCCAGCAGCTTAGACAGGGGGTTAACGGGAGAGAGGAGCACAGATACGCAGTATTTT. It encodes CASSLDRGLTGERSTDTQYF.

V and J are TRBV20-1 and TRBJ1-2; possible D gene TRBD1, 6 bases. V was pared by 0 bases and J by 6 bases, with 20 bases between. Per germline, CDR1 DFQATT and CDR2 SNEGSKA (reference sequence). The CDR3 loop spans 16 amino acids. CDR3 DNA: TGCAGTGCTAGAGAGACGTCAGGGGCGCTATGGAATGGCTACACCTTC. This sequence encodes CSARETSGALWNGYTF.